A selection of T cell receptor beta chains follows, all from one sample in a study of radiation and T cells in renal cell carcinoma. Assay: immunoSEQ multiplex PCR; the TCRdb copy retains only in-frame clones and omits some. The sample includes 150,000 or so clones, about 88% of them seen just once. Sequencing was performed on blood, taken from a patient whose treatment included radiotherapy and nephrectomy. All receptors derive from a woman aged 70 to 79 with renal cell carcinoma. The CDR3 runs from the conserved cysteine through the conserved F or W. The D gene is left open where the match is weak. Some rows have no size entry. The others give once, few or many, or a class for an expanded clone.

CDR3 protein	CDR3 DNA	D gene	J gene	clone size	V gene
CAWSGDYVDRGAVF	TGTGCCTGGAGTGGGGACTATGTCGACCGGGGAGCTGTTTTT	TRBD2	TRBJ2-2	-	TRBV30
CASSESRGVEQYF	TGTGCCAGCAGTGAAAGCAGGGGTGTCGAGCAGTACTTC	-	TRBJ2-7	few	TRBV6-1
CASSIGKVNTGELFF	TGTGCCAGTAGTATAGGTAAAGTGAACACCGGGGAGCTGTTTTTT	-	TRBJ2-2	once	TRBV19
CASRTGSSYNSPLHF	TGTGCCAGCAGAACAGGGAGCTCCTATAATTCACCCCTCCACTTT	-	TRBJ1-6	once	TRBV6-5
CASSFGGNNSPLHF	TGTGCCAGCAGCTTTGGGGGGAATAATTCACCCCTCCACTTT	-	TRBJ1-6	-	TRBV27
CASESEKSNTEAFF	TGTGCCAGCGAGTCAGAGAAATCGAACACTGAAGCTTTCTTT	-	TRBJ1-1	few	TRBV2
CASSFSGTAIGGYTF	TGTGCCAGCAGCTTTTCCGGGACAGCGATAGGAGGCTACACCTTC	TRBD1	TRBJ1-2	-	TRBV11-2
CASSKQQISGANVLTF	TGCGCCAGCAGTAAACAACAGATCTCTGGGGCCAACGTCCTGACTTTC	-	TRBJ2-6	-	TRBV4-1
CASSLGFSSTYEQYF	TGTGCCAGCAGCCTTGGTTTTAGTAGCACCTACGAGCAGTACTTC	-	TRBJ2-7	-	TRBV11-2
CASSRGTAPANEQFF	TGTGCCAGCTCACGGGGGACAGCCCCTGCGAATGAGCAGTTCTTC	TRBD1	TRBJ2-1	-	TRBV18
CASSGSGRERDTGELFF	TGTGCCAGCAGTGGAAGCGGGAGAGAACGCGACACCGGGGAGCTGTTTTTT	TRBD2	TRBJ2-2	-	TRBV25-1
CAWSMAPETQYF	TGTGCCTGGAGTATGGCTCCAGAGACCCAGTACTTC	-	TRBJ2-5	-	TRBV30
CASSSWTSGAYEQFF	TGTGCCAGTAGTTCCTGGACTAGCGGGGCCTATGAGCAGTTCTTC	TRBD2	TRBJ2-1	once	TRBV19
CASSEQGVGSYEQYF	TGTGCCAGCAGTGAACAGGGGGTGGGCTCCTACGAGCAGTACTTC	TRBD1	TRBJ2-7	-	TRBV2
CASSLHHRGLAKNIQYF	TGTGCCAGCAGCTTACACCACAGAGGGTTAGCCAAAAACATTCAGTACTTC	-	TRBJ2-4	-	TRBV11-3
CASSFQGNNQPQHF	TGTGCCAGCAGTTTTCAGGGTAACAATCAGCCCCAGCATTTT	-	TRBJ1-5	-	TRBV27